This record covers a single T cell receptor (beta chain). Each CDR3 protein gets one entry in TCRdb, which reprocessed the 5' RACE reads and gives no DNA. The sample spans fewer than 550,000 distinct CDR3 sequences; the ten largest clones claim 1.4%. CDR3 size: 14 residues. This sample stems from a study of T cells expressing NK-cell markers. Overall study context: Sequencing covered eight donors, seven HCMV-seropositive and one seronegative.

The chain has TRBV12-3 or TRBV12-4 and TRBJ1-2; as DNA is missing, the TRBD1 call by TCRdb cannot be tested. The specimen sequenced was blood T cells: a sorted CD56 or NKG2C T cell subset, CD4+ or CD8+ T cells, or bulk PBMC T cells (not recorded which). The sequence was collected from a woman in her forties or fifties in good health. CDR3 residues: CASSSRRGFGGYTF.